The 27 T cell receptor beta chains below all came from one sample that was sequenced in a study of CD8 T cells in ankylosing spondylitis. TCRdb passed the 5' RACE reads through MiXCR, listing each CDR3 protein once. Altogether 210,000 or so distinct CDR3 sequences are present, 25% to 30% being singletons, with the ten largest covering 6.6%. Sequenced: blood, either unsorted or a sorted T cell fraction (not recorded which). The receptors were gathered from a male donor with ankylosing spondylitis or in good health (not recorded which).

There are many counts of this clonotype. This chain connects TRBV4-3 to TRBJ1-4; 7 bases fit TRBD1. V shed 1 base, J shed 6 bases, and the junction held 5 bases outside the gene matches. CDR3 length equals 15 residues. CDR1 is LGHNA, CDR2 YSLEER, per germline. Here the CDR3 reads CASSQATGTYEKLFF. The DNA for the CDR3 is TGCGCCAGCAGCCAAGCGACAGGGACTTATGAAAAACTGTTTTTT.

The chain couples TRBV18 to TRBJ2-5; D remains ambiguous. Germline V CDR1 and CDR2: KGHSH, LQKENI. With 3 bases removed from V and 4 bases from J, the gap between germline ends came to 6 bases. The CDR3 runs 12 residues. The CDR3 bases are TGTGCCAGCTCACCCTCGGCAGAGACCCAGTACTTC. Translation gives CASSPSAETQYF.

This clonotype was observed a handful of times. The rearrangement joins TRBV5-6 to TRBJ2-5; 12 bases line up with TRBD2. CDR1 and CDR2 (germline): SGHDT, YYEEEE. The length of the CDR3 is 15 residues. The ends lost 4 bases at V and 7 bases at J; junction bases unmatched: 8. CDR3 sequence (DNA): TGTGCCAGCAGCCCACGGACTAGCGGGACGGGGACCCAGTACTTC. Translation gives CASSPRTSGTGTQYF.

Remarks on this clonotype: An end of the junction does not agree with germline; a read error may underlie this. The V and J genes are TRBV10-3 and TRBJ1-5; TRBD1 matches 8 bases. Germline CDR1 ENHRY, CDR2 SYGVKD. This CDR3 region has 17 residues. CDR3 loop: CAISESPGQGPNQSQHF. CDR3 nucleotides: TGTGCCATCAGTGAGTCTCCCGGACAGGGCCCAAATCAGTCCCAGCATTTT.

In its sample, this clonotype was seen many times. The V and J genes are TRBV2 and TRBJ2-1; TRBD1 aligns across 7 bases. Germline lookup yields CDR1 SNHLY and CDR2 FYNNEI. V trimming: 6 bases; J trimming: 5 bases; junction bases outside the gene matches: 1. This CDR3 contains 12 residues. CDR3 sequence reads: CASSDRDNEQFF. The CDR3 DNA is TGTGCCAGCAGCGACAGGGACAATGAGCAGTTCTTC.

This clonotype has more than one count but fewer than ten. This chain uses TRBV20-1 with TRBJ2-7; 12 positions match TRBD2. Unmatched junction bases numbered 15, after V lost 3 bases and J lost 0 bases. The CDR3 is made up of 19 amino acids. From germline, CDR1 is DFQATT and CDR2 SNEGSKA (reference sequence). The CDR3 region is CSARGHPDLAGGPSYEQYF. CDR3 bases: TGCAGTGCTAGGGGACACCCTGACCTAGCGGGAGGGCCCTCCTACGAGCAGTACTTC.

This clonotype showed up just once. The V gene is TRBV6-5, the J gene TRBJ2-7; the match to TRBD2 covers 8 bases. J lost 7 bases, V lost 2 bases, and 7 bases had no gene match. Looked up from germline, CDR1 is MNHEY and CDR2 is SVGAGI. CDR3 length: 14 residues. CDR3: CASSYTKTGGEQYF. CDR3 nucleotide sequence: TGTGCCAGCAGTTACACAAAGACGGGGGGGGAGCAGTACTTC.

The table lists this clonotype with many counts. The rearrangement uses TRBV4-3 and TRBJ2-3; D unclear. The CDR3 covers 14 residues. The germline V gene has CDR1 LGHNA and CDR2 YSLEER. V was clipped by 0 bases and J by 6 bases, with 10 bases between them. CDR3 amino acids: CASSQDHPMDTQYF. In DNA, the CDR3 is TGCGCCAGCAGCCAAGACCACCCTATGGATACGCAGTATTTT.

This clonotype was detected ten times or more. The V and J genes are TRBV20-1 and TRBJ1-2, with a tentative D call TRBD1 (6 bases). Trimming took 6 bases from V and 3 from J, leaving 14 bases between them. CDR3 length: 13 residues. Germline CDR1 reads DFQATT; CDR2 reads SNEGSKA (reference sequence). The chain's CDR3 is CSAVKGDDYGYTF. CDR3 sequence (DNA): TGCAGTGCCGTCAAGGGGGATGACTATGGCTACACCTTC.

This clonotype has ten or more counts. The chain couples TRBV6-1 to TRBJ1-2, with D possibly being TRBD1 (5 bases). Germline CDR1 is MNHNS and CDR2 is SASEGT. This CDR3 spans 13 amino acids. Deletions cut 8 bases from V and 5 bases from J, with 15 bases between. CDR3 in DNA: TGTGCCAGCGGCCCGGGACCCCAGTATGGCTACACCTTC. Protein: CASGPGPQYGYTF.

The rearrangement links TRBV7-2 to TRBJ2-3; D may be TRBD2 (6 bases). The length of the CDR3 is 14 residues. Trimming removed 5 bases at V and 7 bases at J, with 16 bases between. The germline V gene encodes CDR1 SGHTA and CDR2 FQGNSA. CDR3 residues: CASSPGLGWNTQYF. CDR3 DNA: TGTGCCAGCAGCCCGGGACTGGGATGGAATACGCAGTATTTT.

The V call is TRBV20-1, the J call TRBJ1-5, with TRBD1 as a possible D gene (5 bases). This CDR3 is built from 15 residues. CDR1 is DFQATT, CDR2 SNEGSKA, per germline (reference sequence). V shed 0 bases and J shed 6 bases, with 15 bases lying between them. The CDR3 loop is CSARDRGRSGQPQHF. The CDR3 DNA reads as TGCAGTGCTAGAGATCGGGGCAGGTCGGGTCAGCCCCAGCATTTT.

This clonotype was counted at least ten times. The rearrangement joins TRBV9 to TRBJ1-5; D ambiguous. The germline gives CDR1 SGDLS, CDR2 YYNGEE. The CDR3 extends over 15 amino acids. V was clipped by 3 bases and J by 0 bases, with 10 bases between them. The CDR3 DNA sequence: TGTGCCAGCAGCGCGGACGGTGATAGCAATCAGCCCCAGCATTTT. This codes for CASSADGDSNQPQHF. Full variable domain (missing parts from reference TRBV9 and TRBJ1-5): DSGVTQTPKHLITATGQRVTLRCSPRSGDLSVYWYQQSLDQGLQFLIQYYNGEERAKGNILERFSAQQFPDLHSELNLSSLELGDSALYFCASSADGDSNQPQHFGDGTRLSIL.

The chain is built from TRBV21-1 and TRBJ2-4; the table names TRBD1, a call not compared with the DNA. TRBV21-1 corresponds to a pseudogene. There are 19 residues in the CDR3. This CDR3 is CASKSSGTGGAEPKNIQYF. The DNA of the CDR3 is TGTGCCAGCAAAAGTTCCGGGACAGGGGGCGCAGAGCCCAAAAACATTCAGTACTTC.

The table lists this clonotype with many counts. The chain carries TRBV12-3 or TRBV12-4 and TRBJ2-5; 9 bases line up with TRBD1. With V trimmed by 1 base and J by 1 base, 7 bases remained unmatched. CDR3 size: 17 residues. The CDR3 sequence: CASSLVGGTGFQETQYF. The CDR3 DNA is TGTGCCAGCAGTTTAGTTGGGGGGACAGGGTTCCAAGAGACCCAGTACTTC.

In this sample, this clonotype turned up many times. J is TRBJ1-1 and V is TRBV20-1; 8 nucleotides align to TRBD1. The CDR3 consists of 15 residues. From germline, CDR1 is DFQATT and CDR2 SNEGSKA (reference sequence). The ends lost 1 base at V and 0 bases at J; junction bases unmatched: 4. The DNA for the CDR3 is TGCAGTGCTAGAGGGACAGGGCACATGAACACTGAAGCTTTCTTT. Residues: CSARGTGHMNTEAFF.

This clonotype was seen many times. The V and J genes are TRBV15 and TRBJ2-1; D is unresolved. Trimming took 1 base from V and 5 from J, leaving 15 bases between them. The CDR3 runs to 16 residues. The germline V gene encodes CDR1 LNHNV and CDR2 YYDKDF (reference sequence). The CDR3 spells CATSRAVPARDNEQFF. The DNA of the CDR3 is TGTGCCACCAGCAGAGCGGTACCGGCACGGGACAATGAGCAGTTCTTC.

The J gene is TRBJ2-3, the V gene TRBV4-2; D is unresolved. Between the trimmed V and J ends, which lost 0 bases and 5 bases, there was a span of 9 bases. This CDR3 comprises 14 residues. Per germline, CDR1 LGHNA and CDR2 YNFKEQ. Here the CDR3 reads CASSQDTPQDTQYF. CDR3 in DNA: TGTGCCAGCAGCCAAGATACTCCACAAGATACGCAGTATTTT.

This clonotype was seen many times. The chain recombines TRBV29-1 with TRBJ2-3; D unclear. Trimming removed 3 bases at V and 4 bases at J, with 8 bases between. Germline CDR1 reads SQVTM; CDR2 reads ANQGSEA. CDR3 size: 12 residues. The CDR3 DNA reads as TGCAGCGTTGACTTGGTCGCAGATACGCAGTATTTT. It encodes CSVDLVADTQYF.

V and J are TRBV20-1 and TRBJ1-3; TRBD1 matches at 7 bases. Germline CDR1 reads DFQATT; CDR2 reads SNEGSKA (reference sequence). There are 15 residues in the CDR3. V shed 6 bases and J 7 bases; nucleotides not matched to a gene: 15. CDR3 residues: CSAYTTGSFSNTIYF. CDR3 bases: TGCAGTGCATACACGACAGGGTCTTTTTCTAACACCATATATTTT.

The rearrangement uses TRBV29-1 and TRBJ2-3, with 14 bases matching TRBD2. This CDR3 is 17 amino acids long. From germline, CDR1 is SQVTM and CDR2 ANQGSEA. Trimming took 3 bases from V and 6 from J; bases not matched to a gene: 11. As DNA, the CDR3 is TGCAGCGTTGAGGCCCCCGGACTAGCGGGAGGTGGGGATACGCAGTATTTT. It codes for CSVEAPGLAGGGDTQYF.

In its sample, this clonotype was seen many times. The genes are TRBV20-1 and TRBJ1-4; D perhaps matches TRBD1 (5 bases). The CDR3 runs to 13 residues. Germline CDR1 reads DFQATT; CDR2 reads SNEGSKA (reference sequence). The V gene lost 3 bases and the J gene lost 7 bases, with 12 bases spanning the gap. DNA for the CDR3: TGCAGTGCTAGCCGGGACGCTGGTGAAAAACTGTTTTTT. Translated: CSASRDAGEKLFF.

This clonotype has just one count. CDR3 in amino acids: CASSQDLSGARGYTF. The CDR3 coding sequence is TGCGCCAGCAGCCAAGATCTTTCCGGGGCCCGGGGCTACACCTTC. The genes are TRBV4-1 and TRBJ1-2; D perhaps matches TRBD1 (5 bases). CDR3 length equals 15 residues. The V gene lost 0 bases and the J gene lost 8 bases, with 16 bases spanning the gap. Germline V gene data show CDR1 as MGHRA and CDR2 as YSYEKL.

The chain has TRBV3-1 and TRBJ2-5; TRBD2 agrees at 8 bases. The end of the DNA is better explained by TRBJ2-1, so the J call may be wrong. Looked up from germline, CDR1 is LGHDT and CDR2 is YNNKEL (reference sequence). The CDR3 covers 17 residues. CDR3 region: CASSLGYSGNSQEAQFF. DNA of the CDR3: TGTGCCAGCAGCTTAGGCTATAGCGGGAATTCCCAAGAGGCCCAGTTCTTC.

This clonotype was counted only a few times. This chain links TRBV5-1 with TRBJ2-5; D perhaps matches TRBD1 (6 bases). The CDR3 loop spans 15 amino acids. The V end lost 3 bases, the J end lost 0 bases, and 12 bases lay between the germline ends. Germline V gene sequence: CDR1 SGHRS, CDR2 YFSETQ. CDR3 sequence reads: CASSYTGTNQETQYF. The CDR3 coding sequence is TGCGCCAGCAGCTACACCGGGACAAACCAAGAGACCCAGTACTTC.

Many counts were recorded for this clonotype. The J gene is TRBJ1-5, the V gene TRBV10-3; D not resolved. The CDR3 totals 14 residues. V lost 6 bases to trimming and J lost 4 bases, with 13 bases between them. Germline-derived CDR1 and CDR2 are ENHRY and SYGVKD. CDR3 sequence reads: CAIREADQNQPQHF. Here the CDR3 DNA reads TGTGCCATCAGAGAGGCGGATCAAAATCAGCCCCAGCATTTT.

The rearrangement links TRBV7-9 to TRBJ1-1; no definite D call. The V end was cut by 2 bases, the J end by 1 base, with 11 bases between. The CDR3 totals 15 residues. Germline CDR1 and CDR2: SEHNR and FQNEAQ (reference sequence). The CDR3 DNA reads as TGTGCCAGCAGCTTAAGAAGTTCTACGAACACTGAAGCTTTCTTT. This sequence encodes CASSLRSSTNTEAFF.